The entry below describes one T cell receptor beta chain. Its antigen is still unknown. One base away there is no much larger clone; base qualities are not given. At one collaborating source in Seattle, patients were enrolled during active infection and were followed longitudinally through the course of disease. Collaborating institutions collected whole blood in K2EDTA tubes following their own protocols. For TCRbeta analysis, collaborators shipped samples in one of three forms: frozen whole blood, isolated PBMCs, or DNA extracted from either of those sample types. This entry is derived from a study of blood T cell repertoires in COVID-19 (dated by TCRdb to the early 2020s). Looking at the study overall: Samples from collaborators originated in the United States, Italy and Spain and spanned both the acute and convalescent phases of COVID-19. The prospective study material was composed of cDNA or gDNA derived from T cells, B-cell-depleted T cells, or PBMCs. Subjects who had been exposed to COVID-19, were actively infected with it, or had recovered from it provided the deeply sampled blood TCRbeta repertoires that made up the dataset. The repertoires were released in a freely available public database intended as a resource for research on the immune response to SARS-CoV-2. The samples were drawn from the first 160 participants of the ongoing ImmuneRACE study and from over a thousand subjects provided by 6 global collaborators. The sample metadata nearly always contained a de-identified subject ID, COVID-19 status, age in years and sex. Where available, HLA class I and class II types were taken from metadata supplied by the sample provider and were not determined by assay-based typing.

Findings and caveats that apply to the study as a whole: Clinical and demographic metadata were provided uncurated, with the amount varying by source and participant.

TCRbeta CDR3 regions were amplified from genomic DNA by means of the immunoSEQ Assay, a bias-controlled multiplex PCR. The original methods were these. The number of nucleated cells in each sample was estimated by amplification of reference gene primers within the assay. To quantify the absolute abundance of each unique TCRbeta CDR3 rearrangement, sequence reads were collapsed and filtered. For each sample, productive Simpson clonality was calculated as the square root of Simpson's diversity index over productive rearrangements. Entries here come from immuneACCESS through TCRdb and include only in-frame sequences with V and J called. Some clones fail to appear in such tables; in the studies checked, an unresolved V gene covers under half of the shortfall, and the cause of the remainder is unknown. D and trimming were read from the DNA, whereas the V and J calls and clone size are those reported in that table. The sample includes 56,000 or so clones, with roughly 87% observed a single time. Around 40% of the sample goes to the ten largest clones.

V gives up 0 bases and J gives up 6 bases, and the segment between their germline ends measures 8 bases. The CDR3 runs 13 residues from the cysteine to the phenylalanine. Only the CDR3 part of the read is kept: 39 bases, read in frame from the first base. The germline V gene (reference sequence) yields GTSNPN for CDR1 and SVGIG for CDR2. Rearrangement joined TRBV30 to TRBJ2-2; TRBD1 is perhaps the D gene, given 6 matching bases. The sequence was collected from a woman aged 55-75 years with COVID-19, enrolled during active disease. Sequenced: peripheral blood. CDR3 loop: CAWSVGAAGELFF. The base sequence is TGTGCCTGGAGTGTGGGGGCAGCCGGGGAGCTGTTTTTT.